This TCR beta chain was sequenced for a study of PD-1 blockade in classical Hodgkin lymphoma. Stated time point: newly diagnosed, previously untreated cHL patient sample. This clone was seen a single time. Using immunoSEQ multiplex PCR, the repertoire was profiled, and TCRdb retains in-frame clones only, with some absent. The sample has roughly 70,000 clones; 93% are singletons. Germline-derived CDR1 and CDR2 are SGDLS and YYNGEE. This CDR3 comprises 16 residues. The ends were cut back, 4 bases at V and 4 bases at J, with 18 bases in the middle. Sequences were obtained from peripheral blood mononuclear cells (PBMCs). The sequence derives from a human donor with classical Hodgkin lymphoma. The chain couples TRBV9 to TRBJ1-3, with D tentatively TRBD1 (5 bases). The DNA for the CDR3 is TGTGCCAGCAGCTCACGGGCCGGGACTTCGGGAAACACCATATATTTT. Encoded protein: CASSSRAGTSGNTIYF.